One T cell receptor beta chain is described in this entry. Its antigen remains unidentified. Germline trimming cut 6 bases from V and 4 bases from J; bases unmatched to any gene: 11. The CDR3 is made up of 15 amino acids. Germline loops: CDR1 MNHNS, CDR2 SASEGT. The data were taken from a study of Graves' ophthalmopathy and Graves' hyperthyroidism. Study in general: The collection of peripheral blood took place at initial diagnosis, before any treatment. Broader study findings: Most expanded clonotypes from thyroid (those above 0.001 frequency) were also found in blood.

The authors amplified TCR beta CDR3 regions from RNA transcripts. Second-round multiplex PCR came after first-round RT-PCR with HTBI primers. From the multiplex PCR reads, TCRdb called clonotypes with MiXCR, one entry per CDR3 protein. The sample holds hundreds of thousands of distinct CDR3 sequences, under 25% seen once. The gene calls are TRBV6-1 and TRBJ1-2, with TRBD1 matching 7 bases. The sequenced material came from peripheral blood. The sequence came from a woman aged 18-29 years with stable Graves' hyperthyroidism. CDR3 DNA: TGTGCCAGCAGCCCGTCCGGACAGGCGTTCTATGGCTACACCTTC. Encoded protein: CASSPSGQAFYGYTF.